The sample holds one count of the clone carrying this T cell receptor (beta chain). What it binds is unknown. The CDR3 covers 17 residues. Germline lookup yields CDR1 MGHDK and CDR2 SYGVNS. Between the trimmed V and J ends, which lost 3 bases and 6 bases, there was a span of 23 bases. The data were taken from a study of Ad26.COV2.S vaccination and SARS-CoV-2 variants. Turning to the study itself: Once or twice, 56 days apart, Ad26.COV2.S was delivered intramuscularly. Points from the study as a whole: Vaccine recipients surpassed placebo recipients in spike-specific TCR breadth. An underestimation of total T cell responses may have resulted from the TCR breadth and depth analyses. Substantial breadth was reported for post-vaccination spike-specific CD8+ and CD4+ T cells.

Sequenced by immunoSEQ multiplex PCR; TCRdb stores in-frame clones only, minus some. The sample has some 340,000 clones; around four fifths are singletons. The treatment was: 15 to 20 received Ad26.COV2.S at low or high dose, single or two shots; about 5 received placebo; per-sample allocation not given. Vaccine and placebo recipients were sampled on day 63 after the first injection. Sequences were derived from peripheral blood, sampled in a trial of Ad26.COV2.S vaccine versus placebo. The receptor's source is a person between 18 and 65 years old who received the Ad26.COV2.S COVID-19 vaccine or a placebo. This chain links TRBV25-1 with TRBJ1-2; D not certain. The CDR3 DNA reads as TGTGCCAGCAGTGAGTCCGACTATGAGGTACCCCTCGATGGCTACACCTTC. This encodes CASSESDYEVPLDGYTF.